This T cell receptor beta chain came from a study of Graves' ophthalmopathy and Graves' hyperthyroidism. Study in general: Pretreatment peripheral blood was obtained at initial diagnosis. Study-wide results and limits: Discriminating ophthalmopathy from stable hyperthyroidism, a 13-signature model attained a sensitivity of approximately 85% and a specificity of approximately 81%. The model predicted ophthalmopathy progression with about 71% sensitivity and around 72% specificity. Blood contained most expanded thyroid clonotypes exceeding 0.001 frequency.

This clonotype was counted many times. Its antigen remains unidentified. RNA served as the template for amplifying TCR beta CDR3 regions. Second-round multiplex PCR followed a first-round RT-PCR using HTBI primers. In TCRdb, the multiplex PCR reads were re-called with MiXCR into one record per CDR3 protein. This table has about 400,000 distinct CDR3 sequences, approximately 16% appearing once. The CDR3 has 17 residues. CDR1 and CDR2 (germline): MDHEN, SYDVKM. Trimming pared 4 bases from V and 4 bases from J, leaving 23 bases between. This TCR was recovered from a woman between 18 and 29 years old with Graves' ophthalmopathy. The source material was peripheral blood. The gene calls are TRBV28 and TRBJ2-7; D might be TRBD2 (6 bases). The CDR3 bases are TGTGCCAGCAGTTCTATTCTTTCACGGGAGTTCCCTTACGAGCAGTACTTC. Translated: CASSSILSREFPYEQYF.